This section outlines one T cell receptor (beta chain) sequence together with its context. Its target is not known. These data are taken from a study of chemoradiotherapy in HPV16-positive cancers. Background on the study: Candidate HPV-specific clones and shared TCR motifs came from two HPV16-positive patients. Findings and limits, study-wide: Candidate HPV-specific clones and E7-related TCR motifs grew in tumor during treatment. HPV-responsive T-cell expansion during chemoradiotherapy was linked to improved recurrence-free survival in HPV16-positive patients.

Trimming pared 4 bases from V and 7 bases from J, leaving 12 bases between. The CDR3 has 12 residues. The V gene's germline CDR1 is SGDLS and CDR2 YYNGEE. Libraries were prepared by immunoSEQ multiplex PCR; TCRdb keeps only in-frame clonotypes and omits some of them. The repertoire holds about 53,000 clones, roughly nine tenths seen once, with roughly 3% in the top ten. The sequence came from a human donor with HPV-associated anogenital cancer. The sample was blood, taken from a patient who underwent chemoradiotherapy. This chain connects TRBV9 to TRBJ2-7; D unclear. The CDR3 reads CASSSGLGEQYF. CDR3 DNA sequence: TGTGCCAGCAGCTCGGGCCTGGGGGAGCAGTACTTC.